A single sample gave rise to the 15 T cell receptor beta chains below, sequenced in a study of T cells after yellow fever vaccination. Via MiXCR, TCRdb re-called the 5' RACE reads, giving one row per CDR3 protein. This table holds 300,000 to 350,000 distinct CDR3 sequences, 8% to 9.5% found once. Material: PBMCs, obtained approximately 40 days after the first yellow fever vaccination. Every receptor here comes from a man younger than 35 who received the YFV17D yellow fever vaccine.

This clonotype showed up just a few times. This chain links TRBV7-2 with TRBJ2-1; possibly TRBD1 for D (6 bases). Looked up from germline, CDR1 is SGHTA and CDR2 is FQGNSA. The CDR3 runs to 16 residues. The V gene lost 1 base and the J gene lost 2 bases, with 12 bases spanning the gap. CDR3 loop: CASSLGWGRTYNEQFF. In nucleotides, the CDR3 is TGTGCCAGCAGCTTAGGGTGGGGGCGCACCTACAATGAGCAGTTCTTC.

In this sample, this clonotype turned up a few times. This rearrangement joins TRBV20-1 to TRBJ2-4; 12 nucleotides line up with TRBD1. The J segment lost 0 bases and the V segment lost 5 bases, leaving 20 bases of the junction unmatched. CDR1 and CDR2 (germline): DFQATT, SNEGSKA (reference sequence). The CDR3 contains 21 residues. For the CDR3, the DNA is TGCAGTGCTTGGGACAGATTGTGGGGACAGGGGGCAATGGGAGCCAAAAACATTCAGTACTTC. Translating it yields CSAWDRLWGQGAMGAKNIQYF.

The chain carries TRBV6-2 or TRBV6-3 and TRBJ2-7; D call uncertain. The CDR3 covers 13 residues. V was clipped by 10 bases and J by 0 bases, with 13 bases between them. Germline V gives CDR1 MNHEY, CDR2 SVGEGT. CDR3 bases: TGTGCCACCGAATCCCAGACCTCCTACGAGCAGTACTTC. Amino acids: CATESQTSYEQYF.

There are many counts of this clonotype. The chain combines TRBV6-4 with TRBJ2-3; possibly TRBD2 for D (5 bases). CDR1 and CDR2 from the germline V gene are MRHNA and SNTAGT. The CDR3 is made up of 14 amino acids. The germline V and J ends were trimmed by 5 bases and 3 bases, with 12 bases remaining between them. For the CDR3, the DNA is TGTGCCAGCAGTCTAGCTTCAGGAACAGATACGCAGTATTTT. It specifies CASSLASGTDTQYF.

The V gene is TRBV5-4, the J gene TRBJ1-2; D not resolved. This CDR3 comprises 13 residues. Trimming took off 2 bases at V and 3 bases at J, with 8 bases between the two ends. CDR1 is SGHNT and CDR2 is YYREEE in the germline V gene (reference sequence). The CDR3 bases are TGTGCCAGCAGCTTCGAGAGGGACTATGGCTACACCTTC. This gives the protein CASSFERDYGYTF.

V and J are TRBV20-1 and TRBJ2-3; D may correspond to TRBD1 or TRBD2 (6 bases each). CDR1 is DFQATT, CDR2 SNEGSKA, per germline (reference sequence). V was trimmed by 8 bases and J by 0 bases, leaving 18 bases between them. The CDR3 runs to 15 residues. The CDR3 DNA reads TGCAGTTACCAAAAGGGGGGCCTTAGCACAGATACGCAGTATTTT. Amino acid sequence: CSYQKGGLSTDTQYF.

The chain is built from TRBV24-1 and TRBJ1-4; D gene unclear. Germline V CDR1 and CDR2: KGHDR, SFDVKD. This CDR3 is 15 amino acids long. V was cut by 0 bases and J by 10 bases, with 14 bases left in between. This CDR3 is CATSDLDGLSVKLFF. In DNA form, the CDR3 reads TGTGCCACCAGTGATTTGGACGGGCTCTCGGTAAAACTGTTTTTT.

As for this clonotype: The germline gene is not matched at one end of the junction; a read error may be the cause. V gene TRBV7-2 combines with J gene TRBJ2-5; D perhaps matches TRBD1 (6 bases). This CDR3 is 17 amino acids long. The germline V gene encodes CDR1 SGHTA and CDR2 FQGNSA. The CDR3 reads CASSPPGRGGTQKTQYF. For the CDR3, the DNA is TGTGCCAGCAGTCCACCGGGTCGTGGGGGCACCCAAAAGACCCAGTACTTC.

As to this clonotype: A read error may account for a junction end that differs from germline. CDR3 bases: TGTGCCATCAGCCCCGAGGTCCGGCACAATGAGCAGTTCTTC. Its protein is CAISPEVRHNEQFF. This sequence joins TRBV5-7 and TRBJ2-1, with D hard to call. TRBV5-7 is an open reading frame whose function is uncertain. This CDR3 region has 14 residues.

The chain links TRBV7-6 to TRBJ2-4; 7 bases fit TRBD2. The V and J ends lost 5 bases and 7 bases, in that order; junction bases with no gene match: 5. Germline lookup yields CDR1 SGHVS and CDR2 FNYEAQ. The CDR3 sequence is 13 residues long. The CDR3 spells CASSPAGGNIQYF. Here the CDR3 DNA reads TGTGCCAGCAGCCCAGCCGGGGGGAACATTCAGTACTTC.

There are a few counts of this clonotype. The chain has TRBV3-1 and TRBJ1-1; D not certain. The germline V gene encodes CDR1 LGHDT and CDR2 YNNKEL (reference sequence). The CDR3 totals 12 residues. V was clipped by 3 bases and J by 11 bases, with 13 bases between them. The CDR3 DNA reads TGTGCCAGCAGCCATACCAAGGGCCCGGCTTTCTTT. Translating gives CASSHTKGPAFF.

This clonotype turned up a few times. The chain is built from TRBV7-8 and TRBJ2-7, with 8 nucleotides matching TRBD1. Germline V gene lookup returns CDR1 SGHVS and CDR2 FQNEAQ. V shed 5 bases, J shed 7 bases, and the junction held 7 bases outside the gene matches. The CDR3 totals 13 residues. The CDR3 nucleotides are TGTGCCAGCAGCATCAGACAGGGGCAAGAGCAGTACTTC. Translation gives CASSIRQGQEQYF.

The chain links TRBV27 to TRBJ2-1; 7 positions match TRBD1. CDR1 MNHEY and CDR2 SMNVEV come from the germline V gene (reference sequence). The length of the CDR3 is 15 residues. The V segment lost 2 bases and the J segment 5 bases; nucleotides outside the gene matches: 6. The CDR3 nucleotides are TGTGCCAGCAGTTTAAATTGGGACAGAAACAATGAGCAGTTCTTC. It codes for CASSLNWDRNNEQFF.

In nucleotides, the CDR3 is TGTGCCACCAGCCCCGGGCCGGTCTCCTACGAGCAGTACTTC. It yields the protein CATSPGPVSYEQYF. The chain employs TRBV24-1 and TRBJ2-7, with D hard to call. Trimming pared 7 bases from V and 0 bases from J, leaving 12 bases between. The CDR3 runs 14 residues. Per the germline V gene, CDR1 is KGHDR and CDR2 is SFDVKD.

Ten or more counts support this clonotype. CDR3 DNA sequence: TGTGCCAGCAGCTCTAATTGGGGCTACAATGAGCAGTTCTTC. Encoded protein: CASSSNWGYNEQFF. The genes are TRBV7-9 and TRBJ2-1; no definite D call. There are 14 residues in the CDR3. The V end lost 4 bases, the J end lost 3 bases, and 10 bases lay between the germline ends. Germline V gene sequence: CDR1 SEHNR, CDR2 FQNEAQ (reference sequence).